This TCR beta chain was sequenced during a study of T-cell memory formation after mild COVID-19. Points from the study as a whole: Whereas later expanders leaned CD4+, clones contracting day 15 to 85 showed a balanced CD4/CD8 makeup. Pre-infection memory harbored some responding clones, suggesting cross-reactive memory joined. The authors left the SARS-CoV-2 specificity of second-wave clones peaking on day 37 unconfirmed.

V shed 6 bases and J 9 bases; nucleotides not matched to a gene: 5. This CDR3 region has 12 residues. On this clonotype: Its specificity is unknown.

TCRdb fed the 5' RACE reads into MiXCR, producing one record per CDR3 protein. The table includes 450,000 to 650,000 distinct CDR3 sequences, roughly a fifth detected once. This sequence originates from an adult woman who had mild COVID-19 (a few samples of this study predate the infection). Cell type and time point are not known. The specimen was PBMCs or a T cell subset sorted from them (not recorded which). The chain combines TRBV12-3 or TRBV12-4 with TRBJ1-5; 7 bases map to TRBD1. This CDR3 is CASSQGGAPQHF. CDR3 bases: TGTGCCAGCAGCCAGGGGGGAGCGCCCCAGCATTTT.